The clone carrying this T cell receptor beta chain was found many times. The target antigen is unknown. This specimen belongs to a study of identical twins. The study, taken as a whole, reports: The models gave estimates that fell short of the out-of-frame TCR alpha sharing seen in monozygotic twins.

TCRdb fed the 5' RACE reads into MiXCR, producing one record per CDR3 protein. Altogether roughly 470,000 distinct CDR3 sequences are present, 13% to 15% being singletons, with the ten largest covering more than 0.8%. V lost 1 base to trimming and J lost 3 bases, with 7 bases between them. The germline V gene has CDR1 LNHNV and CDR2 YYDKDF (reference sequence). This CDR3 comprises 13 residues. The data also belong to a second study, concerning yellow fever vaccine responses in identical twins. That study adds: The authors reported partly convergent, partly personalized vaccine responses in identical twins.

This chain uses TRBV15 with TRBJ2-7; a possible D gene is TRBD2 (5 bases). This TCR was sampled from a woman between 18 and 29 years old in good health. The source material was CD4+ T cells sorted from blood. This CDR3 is CATSRGGYYEQYF. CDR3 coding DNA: TGTGCCACCAGCAGAGGAGGGTACTACGAGCAGTACTTC.